What follows are 32 T cell receptor beta chains derived from one specimen sequenced in a study of cytomegalovirus exposure and HLA in healthy donors. It was with 60 Vbeta and 13 Jbeta primers that the PCR ran. Sequencing was performed with immunoSEQ multiplex PCR; in TCRdb, only in-frame clones are kept and a portion is missing. The sample lists about 140,000 clones; 65% to 80% were seen once. Sequencing was carried out using PBMCs. The receptors stem from a middle-aged man in good health and CMV-seronegative.

The genes are TRBV30 and TRBJ2-1, with TRBD2 identical over 7 bases. The junction had 12 bases not matched to a gene; V was cut back by 0 bases and J by 10 bases. The CDR3 spans 15 residues. In germline, CDR1 is GTSNPN, CDR2 SVGIG (reference sequence). The CDR3 here is CAWSVGLAVVIEQFF. The CDR3 nucleotides read TGTGCCTGGAGTGTAGGCCTAGCGGTCGTAATCGAGCAGTTCTTC.

The chain combines TRBV5-4 with TRBJ2-7; 8 nucleotides align to TRBD1. CDR3 length: 14 residues. Germline CDR1 and CDR2: SGHNT and YYREEE (reference sequence). The ends lost 4 bases at V and 0 bases at J; junction bases unmatched: 3. The chain's CDR3 is CASSTGTGSYEQYF. CDR3 in DNA: TGTGCCAGCAGCACCGGGACAGGCTCCTACGAGCAGTACTTC.

Notes on this clone: The same CDR3 also results from other DNA sequences found in this sample. The chain is built from TRBV29-1 and TRBJ2-5; TRBD1 aligns across 11 bases. V shed 3 bases and J 4 bases; nucleotides not matched to a gene: 10. CDR1 is SQVTM and CDR2 is ANQGSEA in the germline V gene. This CDR3 comprises 16 residues. CDR3 loop: CSVDLAGTGGLETQYF. The DNA of the CDR3 is TGCAGCGTTGACCTAGCTGGGACAGGGGGGCTAGAGACCCAGTACTTC.

The chain is built from TRBV29-1 and TRBJ1-2, with a weak D call TRBD1 (6 bases). V was clipped by 4 bases and J by 2 bases, with 8 bases between them. From germline, CDR1 is SQVTM and CDR2 ANQGSEA. The CDR3 totals 12 residues. CDR3 coding DNA: TGCAGCGTTGGAACAGGGAACTATGGCTACACCTTC. Encoded protein: CSVGTGNYGYTF.

The chain recombines TRBV7-2 with TRBJ2-5; 11 bases match TRBD2. This CDR3 contains 17 residues. The trim removed 5 bases at V and 5 bases at J, leaving 13 bases unmatched. Germline values: CDR1 SGHTA, CDR2 FQGNSA. In nucleotides, the CDR3 is TGTGCCAGCAGCCAGGGACTAGCGGAACCCCTGACGGAGACCCAGTACTTC. Protein sequence: CASSQGLAEPLTETQYF.

This clone was detected only a few times. Other DNA sequences in this specimen translate into the identical CDR3. The rearrangement links TRBV28 to TRBJ2-7; D may be TRBD1 (6 bases). The CDR3 contains 13 residues. V was clipped by 5 bases and J by 1 base, with 9 bases between them. Looked up from germline, CDR1 is MDHEN and CDR2 is SYDVKM. The CDR3 sequence is CASSPGQSYEQYF. The CDR3 bases are TGTGCCAGCAGTCCAGGACAGTCCTACGAGCAGTACTTC.

The chain carries TRBV10-3 and TRBJ2-3; D gene ambiguous. This CDR3 is 15 amino acids long. V was cut by 8 bases and J by 1 base, with 16 bases left in between. Germline V CDR1 and CDR2: ENHRY, SYGVKD. CDR3 residues: CAIRWLENGTDTQYF. The CDR3 coding sequence is TGTGCCATCCGATGGTTAGAGAATGGCACAGATACGCAGTATTTT.

Only a few counts were recorded for this clone. This chain links TRBV19 with TRBJ1-1; D is uncertain. Trimming took 8 bases from V and 7 from J, leaving 14 bases between them. CDR3 length: 12 amino acids. Looked up from germline, CDR1 is LNHDA and CDR2 is SQIVND (reference sequence). This CDR3 reads CASALGVGEAFF. The CDR3 DNA sequence: TGTGCCAGTGCCCTGGGAGTGGGTGAAGCTTTCTTT.

The chain is built from TRBV7-2 and TRBJ2-3, with a tentative D call TRBD2 (7 bases). The CDR3 loop spans 17 amino acids. Per germline, CDR1 SGHTA and CDR2 FQGNSA. V lost 0 bases, J lost 1 base, and 14 bases lay in between. The CDR3 DNA reads as TGTGCCAGCAGCTTAGCGGGGGGGGGCCCGCGCACAGATACGCAGTATTTT. Its protein product is CASSLAGGGPRTDTQYF.

The V and J genes are TRBV2 and TRBJ2-7; 9 bases match TRBD2. Germline CDR1 is SNHLY and CDR2 is FYNNEI. CDR3 length: 14 residues. V was pared by 8 bases and J by 3 bases, with 8 bases of the junction left unmatched. CDR3 nucleotide sequence: TGTGCCAGCCTCCGGGGTAGCGGGAGCTACGAGCAGTACTTC. Translating gives CASLRGSGSYEQYF.

The V call is TRBV6-1, the J call TRBJ2-7; TRBD1 matches 9 bases. Germline assignment: CDR1 MNHNS and CDR2 SASEGT. Trimming at V came to 2 bases and at J to 2 bases, leaving 7 bases not matched to a gene. This CDR3 contains 16 residues. The CDR3 spells CASSELFGDRAYEQYF. Written as DNA, the CDR3 is TGTGCCAGCAGTGAATTATTTGGGGACAGGGCCTACGAGCAGTACTTC.

This chain links TRBV6-6 with TRBJ2-7; TRBD1 agrees at 8 bases. The ends lost 8 bases at V and 12 bases at J; junction bases unmatched: 9. The CDR3 runs 11 residues. Germline assignment: CDR1 MNHNY and CDR2 SVGAGI (reference sequence). The CDR3 loop is CASGQGASAYF. The CDR3 region has the DNA TGTGCCAGCGGCCAGGGGGCCTCAGCGTACTTC.

The chain uses TRBV7-9 and TRBJ2-3, with D unclear. Trimming stripped 5 bases from V and 0 bases from J, with 12 bases between. From germline, CDR1 is SEHNR and CDR2 FQNEAQ (reference sequence). This CDR3 is built from 15 residues. The CDR3 coding sequence is TGTGCCAGCAGCGTCGACTGGTCTAGCACAGATACGCAGTATTTT. Amino acids: CASSVDWSSTDTQYF.

This rearrangement joins TRBV7-2 to TRBJ2-7; 9 bases agree with TRBD1. CDR3 length equals 15 residues. Germline values: CDR1 SGHTA, CDR2 FQGNSA. V dropped 5 bases and J dropped 0; count of bases not matched to a gene: 5. The CDR3 nucleotides read TGTGCCAGCAGCCCCGGGACAGGGCCCTCCTACGAGCAGTACTTC. Its protein product is CASSPGTGPSYEQYF.

This chain uses TRBV30 with TRBJ1-4; possibly TRBD1 for D (5 bases). V gave up 0 bases and J gave up 4 bases, with 18 bases separating them. This CDR3 spans 17 amino acids. Germline V gene sequence: CDR1 GTSNPN, CDR2 SVGIG (reference sequence). This CDR3 is CAWSVGYGGRDNEKLFF. CDR3 nucleotides: TGTGCCTGGAGTGTAGGCTACGGGGGTAGAGATAATGAAAAACTGTTTTTT.

As for this clone: The missing conserved phenylalanine or tryptophan at the end of this CDR3 makes a read error likely. Because the CDR3's place on the DNA is in doubt, the DNA is left out and the CDR3 is given as listed by TCRdb. This chain joins TRBV6-5 and TRBJ1-1; TRBD1 was called by the table and not checked on the DNA. The CDR3 adds up to 14 amino acids, both ends counted. Germline loops: CDR1 MNHEY, CDR2 SVGAGI. CDR3 amino acids: CASSYSRGQGRRYL.

The chain joins TRBV5-4 to TRBJ2-7, with TRBD1 matching 7 bases. Unmatched junction bases numbered 10, after V lost 6 bases and J lost 7 bases. The length of the CDR3 is 13 residues. Germline V gene data show CDR1 as SGHNT and CDR2 as YYREEE (reference sequence). For the CDR3, the DNA is TGTGCCAGCATCCCCGACAGGGATGGTGAGCAGTACTTC. As protein: CASIPDRDGEQYF. Full variable domain (missing parts from reference TRBV5-4 and TRBJ2-7): ETGVTQSPTHLIKTRGQQVTLRCSSQSGHNTVSWYQQALGQGPQFIFQYYREEENGRGNFPPRFSGLQFPNYSSELNVNALELDDSALYLCASIPDRDGEQYFGPGTRLTVT.

The CDR3 protein is CASSLAGGEQYF. CDR3 in DNA: TGTGCCAGCAGCTTAGCGGGGGGCGAGCAGTACTTC. V is TRBV7-9 and J is TRBJ2-7; possible D gene TRBD2, 6 bases. V was cut by 0 bases and J by 6 bases, with 6 bases left in between. The CDR3 runs to 12 residues. From germline, CDR1 is SEHNR and CDR2 FQNEAQ (reference sequence). The whole variable domain, remainder taken from reference TRBV7-9 and TRBJ2-7, is DTGVSQNPRHKITKRGQNVTFRCDPISEHNRLYWYRQTLGQGPEFLTYFQNEAQLEKSRLLSDRFSAERPKGSFSTLEIQRTEQGDSAMYLCASSLAGGEQYFGPGTRLTVT.

The chain employs TRBV6-6 and TRBJ1-3, with a possible D match to TRBD1 (6 bases). With the DNA end fitting TRBJ2-2 better, the J assignment may be wrong. CDR3 length: 13 residues. Germline V gene lookup returns CDR1 MNHNY and CDR2 SVGAGI (reference sequence). The CDR3 region has the DNA TGTGCCAGCAGATCACAGGGCATCGGGGAGCTGTTTTTT. It translates to CASRSQGIGELFF.

The chain joins TRBV7-9 to TRBJ1-1; 9 bases are shared with TRBD1. The CDR3 has 15 amino acids. Germline V lookup: CDR1 SEHNR, CDR2 FQNEAQ (reference sequence). Unmatched junction bases numbered 5, after V lost 5 bases and J lost 1 base. The CDR3 nucleotides read TGTGCCAGCAGCCTCGCGGACAGGGGGAACACTGAAGCTTTCTTT. Residues: CASSLADRGNTEAFF.

CDR3 sequence (DNA): TGTGCCAGCAGCTTAGTGGCTAGCGGGAGCTACGAGCAGTACTTC. Translation gives CASSLVASGSYEQYF. J is TRBJ2-7 and V is TRBV7-2, with TRBD2 identical over 10 bases. This CDR3 comprises 15 residues. CDR1 is SGHTA, CDR2 FQGNSA, per germline. Losses at the gene ends were 1 base for V and 3 bases for J; bases not matched to a gene: 3.

This clone was seen just once. The rearrangement uses TRBV6-1 and TRBJ2-5, with D uncertain. Germline CDR1 and CDR2: MNHNS and SASEGT. Trimming took 6 bases from V and 0 from J, leaving 14 bases between them. The CDR3 totals 15 residues. The CDR3 loop is CASRSIEPYQETQYF. The CDR3 DNA sequence: TGTGCCAGCAGATCCATCGAGCCGTACCAAGAGACCCAGTACTTC.

The V gene is TRBV5-1, the J gene TRBJ1-2; D gene unclear. Trimming removed 0 bases at V and 5 bases at J, with 8 bases between. Germline assignment: CDR1 SGHRS and CDR2 YFSETQ. CDR3 length equals 13 residues. CDR3: CASSLAGEYGYTF. CDR3 DNA sequence: TGCGCCAGCAGCTTGGCTGGGGAGTATGGCTACACCTTC.

This chain joins TRBV29-1 and TRBJ2-1, with unresolved D. Germline V gene data show CDR1 as SQVTM and CDR2 as ANQGSEA. V was pared by 1 base and J by 8 bases, with 3 bases between. This CDR3 has 10 residues. CDR3 region: CSVEVDEQFF. CDR3 in DNA: TGCAGCGTTGAAGTCGATGAGCAGTTCTTC.

V and J are TRBV27 and TRBJ2-1; D is possibly TRBD2 (6 bases). Per germline, CDR1 MNHEY and CDR2 SMNVEV (reference sequence). Trimming took 4 bases from V and 9 from J, leaving 25 bases between them. The CDR3 extends over 17 amino acids. CDR3 sequence (DNA): TGTGCCAGCAGTTGGGGTTTGGTGGGACTCATGGAGGGTGAGCAGTTCTTC. Its protein product is CASSWGLVGLMEGEQFF.

The chain combines TRBV15 with TRBJ2-7; a weak D match, TRBD1 (6 bases). V lost 1 base, J lost 2 bases, and 9 bases lay in between. The CDR3 spans 14 residues. Germline CDR1 reads LNHNV; CDR2 reads YYDKDF (reference sequence). The CDR3 loop reads CATSRGRTAYEQYF. The CDR3 DNA reads TGTGCCACCAGCAGAGGCCGGACAGCCTACGAGCAGTACTTC.

The V gene is TRBV9, the J gene TRBJ2-3; 7 nucleotides agree with TRBD2. Germline-derived CDR1 and CDR2 are SGDLS and YYNGEE. The CDR3 spans 16 residues. V gave up 4 bases and J gave up 4 bases; unmatched junction bases: 12. The CDR3 sequence is CASSSSGGGVADTQYF. The DNA of the CDR3 is TGTGCCAGCAGCTCCTCTGGGGGGGGTGTGGCAGATACGCAGTATTTT.

The chain has TRBV16 and TRBJ2-7, with 9 bases aligning to TRBD1. CDR1 KGHSY and CDR2 FQNENV come from the germline V gene. J was trimmed by 7 bases and V by 4 bases; bases with no gene match: 5. The CDR3 runs 13 residues. CDR3 in DNA: TGTGCCAGCAGCCTCGGGACAGGGAGAGAGCAGTACTTC. Its protein is CASSLGTGREQYF.

The chain carries TRBV9 and TRBJ2-7; D call uncertain. V was shortened by 0 bases and J by 9 bases, with 16 bases between the two germline ends. CDR1 and CDR2 from the germline V gene are SGDLS and YYNGEE. CDR3 length: 14 amino acids. The CDR3 nucleotides read TGTGCCAGCAGCGTAGGAGAATTGGGTACAGTGCAGTACTTC. Its protein is CASSVGELGTVQYF.

V usage is TRBV28 and J usage is TRBJ1-2, with D hard to call. With 7 bases removed from V and 7 bases from J, the gap between germline ends came to 19 bases. CDR1 and CDR2 from the germline V gene are MDHEN and SYDVKM. The CDR3 totals 14 residues. This CDR3 reads CASTLGGLPSGYTF. The CDR3 DNA reads as TGTGCCAGCACCCTGGGAGGGCTGCCGAGTGGCTACACCTTC.

The chain combines TRBV27 with TRBJ2-7; 9 nucleotides align to TRBD1. The junction had 8 bases not matched to a gene; V was cut back by 6 bases and J by 2 bases. The germline CDR1 and CDR2 sequences are MNHEY and SMNVEV (reference sequence). The CDR3 loop spans 15 amino acids. The chain's CDR3 is CASRDLGDRAYEQYF. CDR3 in DNA: TGTGCCAGCAGGGATCTCGGGGACAGGGCCTACGAGCAGTACTTC.

This clone came up once. This chain uses TRBV5-6 with TRBJ2-1; the match to TRBD2 covers 8 bases. The CDR3 is 16 amino acids. Germline V lookup: CDR1 SGHDT, CDR2 YYEEEE. V dropped 4 bases and J dropped 1; count of bases not matched to a gene: 7. This CDR3 reads CASSTPTSGSYNEQFF. DNA of the CDR3: TGTGCCAGCAGCACCCCTACTAGCGGTTCCTACAATGAGCAGTTCTTC.